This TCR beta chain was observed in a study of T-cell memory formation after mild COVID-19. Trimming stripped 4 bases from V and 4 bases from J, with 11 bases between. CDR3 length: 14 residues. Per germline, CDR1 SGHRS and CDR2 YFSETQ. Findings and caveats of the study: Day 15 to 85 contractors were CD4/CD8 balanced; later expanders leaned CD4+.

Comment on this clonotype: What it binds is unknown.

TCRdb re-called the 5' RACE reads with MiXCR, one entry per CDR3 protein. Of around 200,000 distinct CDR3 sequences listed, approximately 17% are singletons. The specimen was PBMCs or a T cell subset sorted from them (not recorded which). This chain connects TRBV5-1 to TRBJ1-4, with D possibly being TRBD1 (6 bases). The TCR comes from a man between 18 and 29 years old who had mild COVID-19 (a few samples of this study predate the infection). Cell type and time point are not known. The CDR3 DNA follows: TGCGCCAGCAGCCTTGACAGGAATAATGAAAAACTGTTTTTT. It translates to CASSLDRNNEKLFF.